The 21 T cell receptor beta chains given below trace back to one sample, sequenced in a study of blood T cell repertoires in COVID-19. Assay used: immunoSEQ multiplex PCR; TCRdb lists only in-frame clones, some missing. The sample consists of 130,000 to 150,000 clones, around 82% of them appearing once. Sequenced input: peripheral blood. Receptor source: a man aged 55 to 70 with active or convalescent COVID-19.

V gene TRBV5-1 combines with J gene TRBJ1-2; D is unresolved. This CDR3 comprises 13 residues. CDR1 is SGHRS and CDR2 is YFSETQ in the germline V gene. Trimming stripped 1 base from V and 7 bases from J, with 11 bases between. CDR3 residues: CASSLQDYGGYTF. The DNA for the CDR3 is TGCGCCAGCAGCTTGCAGGACTATGGTGGCTACACCTTC.

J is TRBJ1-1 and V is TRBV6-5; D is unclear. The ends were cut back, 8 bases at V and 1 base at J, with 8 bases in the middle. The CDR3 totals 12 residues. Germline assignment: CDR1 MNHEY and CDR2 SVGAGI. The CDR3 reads CASLTRNTEAFF. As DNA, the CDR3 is TGTGCCAGCTTAACCAGGAACACTGAAGCTTTCTTT.

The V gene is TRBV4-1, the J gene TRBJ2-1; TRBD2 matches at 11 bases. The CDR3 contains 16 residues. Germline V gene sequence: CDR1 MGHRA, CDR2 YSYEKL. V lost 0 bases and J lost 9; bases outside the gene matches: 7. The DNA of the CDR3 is TGCGCCAGCAGCCAAGATCTGTCGCTAGCGGGAGGTGAGCAGTTCTTC. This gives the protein CASSQDLSLAGGEQFF.

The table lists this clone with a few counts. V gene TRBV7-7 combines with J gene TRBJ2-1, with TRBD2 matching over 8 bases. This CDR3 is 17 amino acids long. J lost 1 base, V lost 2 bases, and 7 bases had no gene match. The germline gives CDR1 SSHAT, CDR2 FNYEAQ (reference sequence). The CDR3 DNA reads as TGTGCCAGCAGCTTAACGACTAGCGCTGATTCCTACAATGAGCAGTTCTTC. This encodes CASSLTTSADSYNEQFF.

This CDR3 reads CASSWDRGERQYF. DNA for the CDR3: TGTGCCAGCAGCTGGGACCGCGGGGAAAGGCAGTACTTC. This chain joins TRBV7-2 and TRBJ2-7; TRBD2 might be the D (6 bases). This CDR3 spans 13 amino acids. Trimming left V 4 bases short and J 9 bases short, with 16 bases between. Germline CDR1 and CDR2: SGHTA and FQGNSA.

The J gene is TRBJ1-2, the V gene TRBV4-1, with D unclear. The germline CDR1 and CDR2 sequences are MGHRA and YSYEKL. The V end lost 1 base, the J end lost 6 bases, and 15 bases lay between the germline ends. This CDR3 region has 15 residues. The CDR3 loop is CASSQVPRNIHGYTF. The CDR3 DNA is TGCGCCAGCAGCCAAGTACCCAGGAATATACATGGCTACACCTTC.

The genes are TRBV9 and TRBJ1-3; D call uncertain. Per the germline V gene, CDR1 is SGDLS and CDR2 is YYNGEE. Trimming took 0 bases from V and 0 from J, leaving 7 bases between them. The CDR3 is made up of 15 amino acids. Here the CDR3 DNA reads TGTGCCAGCAGCGTAGCTGTATTCTCTGGAAACACCATATATTTT. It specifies CASSVAVFSGNTIYF. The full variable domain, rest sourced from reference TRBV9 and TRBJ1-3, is DSGVTQTPKHLITATGQRVTLRCSPRSGDLSVYWYQQSLDQGLQFLIQYYNGEERAKGNILERFSAQQFPDLHSELNLSSLELGDSALYFCASSVAVFSGNTIYFGEGSWLTVV.

Here the CDR3 reads CASSRRLAVPYEQYF. The CDR3 bases are TGTGCCAGCAGCCGCCGACTAGCGGTACCCTACGAGCAGTACTTC. The rearrangement links TRBV7-8 to TRBJ2-7; 9 positions match TRBD2. The junction had 7 bases not matched to a gene; V was cut back by 5 bases and J by 2 bases. The CDR3 contains 15 residues. The germline V gene has CDR1 SGHVS and CDR2 FQNEAQ.

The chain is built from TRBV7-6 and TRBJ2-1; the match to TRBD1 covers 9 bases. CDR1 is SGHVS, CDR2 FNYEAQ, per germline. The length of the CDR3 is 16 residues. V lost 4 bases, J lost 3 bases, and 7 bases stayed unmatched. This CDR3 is CASSSSPGQGYNEQFF. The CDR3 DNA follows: TGTGCCAGCAGCTCCAGTCCGGGACAGGGCTACAATGAGCAGTTCTTC.

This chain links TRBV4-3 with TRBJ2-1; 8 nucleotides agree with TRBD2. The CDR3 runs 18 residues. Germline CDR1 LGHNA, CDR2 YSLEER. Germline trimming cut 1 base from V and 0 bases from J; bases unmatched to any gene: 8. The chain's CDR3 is CASSQATSGESSYNEQFF. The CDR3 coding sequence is TGCGCCAGCAGCCAAGCAACTAGCGGAGAAAGCTCCTACAATGAGCAGTTCTTC.

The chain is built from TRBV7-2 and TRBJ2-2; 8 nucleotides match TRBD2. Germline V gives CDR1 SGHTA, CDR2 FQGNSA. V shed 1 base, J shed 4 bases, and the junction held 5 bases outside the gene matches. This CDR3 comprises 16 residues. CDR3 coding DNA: TGTGCCAGCAGCTTAGTGACTAGCGTCCTCACCGGGGAGCTGTTTTTT. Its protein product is CASSLVTSVLTGELFF.

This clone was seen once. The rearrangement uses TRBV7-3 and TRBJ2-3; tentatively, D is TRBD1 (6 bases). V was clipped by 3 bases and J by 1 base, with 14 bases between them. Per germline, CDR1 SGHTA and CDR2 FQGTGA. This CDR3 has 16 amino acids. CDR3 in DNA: TGTGCCAGCAGCTTGTTGGGGGCAGTAGGCACAGATACGCAGTATTTT. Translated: CASSLLGAVGTDTQYF.

In nucleotides, the CDR3 is TGTGCCAGCAGCTACGGACTAGCCCCGAACACCGGGGAGCTGTTTTTT. Protein: CASSYGLAPNTGELFF. The chain recombines TRBV5-4 with TRBJ2-2; TRBD2 agrees at 8 bases. CDR1 is SGHNT, CDR2 YYREEE, per germline (reference sequence). With V trimmed by 3 bases and J by 0 bases, 4 bases remained unmatched. This CDR3 contains 16 residues.

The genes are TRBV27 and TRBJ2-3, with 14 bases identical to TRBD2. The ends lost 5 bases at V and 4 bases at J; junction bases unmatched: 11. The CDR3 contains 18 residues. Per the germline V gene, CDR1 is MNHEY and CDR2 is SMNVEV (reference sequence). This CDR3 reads CASSHGLAGGSGADTQYF. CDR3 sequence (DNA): TGTGCCAGCAGTCACGGACTAGCGGGAGGTTCTGGGGCAGATACGCAGTATTTT.

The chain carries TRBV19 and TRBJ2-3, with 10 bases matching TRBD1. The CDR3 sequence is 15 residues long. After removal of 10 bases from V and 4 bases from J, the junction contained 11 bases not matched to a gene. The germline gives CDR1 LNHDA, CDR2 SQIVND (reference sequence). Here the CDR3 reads CATSEGGTGADTQYF. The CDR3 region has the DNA TGTGCCACCTCTGAGGGCGGGACAGGGGCAGATACGCAGTATTTT.

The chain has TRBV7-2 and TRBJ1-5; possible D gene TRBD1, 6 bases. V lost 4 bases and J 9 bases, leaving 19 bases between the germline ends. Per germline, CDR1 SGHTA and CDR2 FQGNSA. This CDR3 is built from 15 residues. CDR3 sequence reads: CASSSTRDTLRPQHF. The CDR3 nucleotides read TGTGCCAGCAGCTCAACCCGGGACACCTTAAGGCCCCAGCATTTT.

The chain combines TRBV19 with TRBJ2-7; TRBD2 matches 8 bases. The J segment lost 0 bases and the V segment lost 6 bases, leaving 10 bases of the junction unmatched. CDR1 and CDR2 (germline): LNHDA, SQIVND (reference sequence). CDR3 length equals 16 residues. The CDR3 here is CASSSLSGTSSYEQYF. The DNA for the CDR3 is TGTGCCAGTAGCTCCCTTAGCGGGACTAGCTCCTACGAGCAGTACTTC.

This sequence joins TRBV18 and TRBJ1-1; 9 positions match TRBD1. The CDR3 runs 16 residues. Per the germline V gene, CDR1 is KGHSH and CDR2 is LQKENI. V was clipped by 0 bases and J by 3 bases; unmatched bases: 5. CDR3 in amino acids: CASSPPQGQGHTEAFF. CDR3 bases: TGTGCCAGCTCACCACCCCAGGGACAGGGTCACACTGAAGCTTTCTTT.

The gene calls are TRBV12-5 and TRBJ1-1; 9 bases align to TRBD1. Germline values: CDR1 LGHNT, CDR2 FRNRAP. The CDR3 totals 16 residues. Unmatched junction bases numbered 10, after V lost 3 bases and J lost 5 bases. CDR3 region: CASGLEQGAIGTEAFF. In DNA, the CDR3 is TGTGCTAGTGGTTTAGAACAGGGGGCGATTGGAACTGAAGCTTTCTTT.

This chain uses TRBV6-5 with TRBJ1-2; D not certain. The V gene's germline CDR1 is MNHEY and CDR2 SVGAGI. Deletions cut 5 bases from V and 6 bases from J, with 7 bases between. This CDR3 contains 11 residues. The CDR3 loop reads CASSTRNGYTF. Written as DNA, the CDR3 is TGTGCCAGCAGTACCAGAAATGGCTACACCTTC.

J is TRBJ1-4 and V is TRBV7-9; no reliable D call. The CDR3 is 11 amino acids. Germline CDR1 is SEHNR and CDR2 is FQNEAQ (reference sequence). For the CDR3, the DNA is TGTGGTGTAGAACAGCCAGAAAAACTGTTTTTT. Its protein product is CGVEQPEKLFF.